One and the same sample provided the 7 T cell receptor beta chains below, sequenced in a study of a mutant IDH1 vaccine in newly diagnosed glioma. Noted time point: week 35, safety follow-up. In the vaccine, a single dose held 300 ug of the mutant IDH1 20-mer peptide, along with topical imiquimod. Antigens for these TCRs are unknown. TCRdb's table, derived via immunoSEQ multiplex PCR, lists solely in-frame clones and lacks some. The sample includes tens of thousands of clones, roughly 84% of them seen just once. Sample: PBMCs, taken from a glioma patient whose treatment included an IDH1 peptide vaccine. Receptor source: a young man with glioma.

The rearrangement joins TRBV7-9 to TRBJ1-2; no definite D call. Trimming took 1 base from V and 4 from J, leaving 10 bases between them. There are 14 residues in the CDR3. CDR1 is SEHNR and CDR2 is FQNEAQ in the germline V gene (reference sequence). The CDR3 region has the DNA TGTGCCAGCAGCTTAGAGGGATGGGGCTATGGCTACACCTTC. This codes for CASSLEGWGYGYTF.

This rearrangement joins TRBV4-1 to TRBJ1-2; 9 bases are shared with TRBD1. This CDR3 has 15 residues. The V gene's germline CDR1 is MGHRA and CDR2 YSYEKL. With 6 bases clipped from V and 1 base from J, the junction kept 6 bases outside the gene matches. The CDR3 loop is CASRPDRGFNYGYTF. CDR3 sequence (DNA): TGCGCCAGCAGACCGGACAGGGGATTTAACTATGGCTACACCTTC.

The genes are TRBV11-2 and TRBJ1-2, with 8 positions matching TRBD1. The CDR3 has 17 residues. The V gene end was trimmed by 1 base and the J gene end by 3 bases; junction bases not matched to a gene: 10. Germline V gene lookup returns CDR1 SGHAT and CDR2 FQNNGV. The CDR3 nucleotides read TGTGCCAGCAGCTTAGCTTGGACAGGGACACCTTACTATGGCTACACCTTC. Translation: CASSLAWTGTPYYGYTF.

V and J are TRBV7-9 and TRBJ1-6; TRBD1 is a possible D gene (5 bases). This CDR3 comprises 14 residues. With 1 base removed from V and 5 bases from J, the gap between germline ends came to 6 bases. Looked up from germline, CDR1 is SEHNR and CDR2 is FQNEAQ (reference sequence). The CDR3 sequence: CASSLETDNSPLHF. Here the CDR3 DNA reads TGTGCCAGCAGCTTAGAGACAGATAATTCACCCCTCCACTTT.

In DNA, the CDR3 is TGTGCCAGTAGCTCCGGGACAGGGCGAATTGCGGATGGCTACACCTTC. Its protein product is CASSSGTGRIADGYTF. This sequence joins TRBV19 and TRBJ1-2; 9 nucleotides match TRBD1. The germline V gene has CDR1 LNHDA and CDR2 SQIVND (reference sequence). Unmatched junction bases numbered 14, after V lost 6 bases and J lost 6 bases. CDR3 length: 16 residues.

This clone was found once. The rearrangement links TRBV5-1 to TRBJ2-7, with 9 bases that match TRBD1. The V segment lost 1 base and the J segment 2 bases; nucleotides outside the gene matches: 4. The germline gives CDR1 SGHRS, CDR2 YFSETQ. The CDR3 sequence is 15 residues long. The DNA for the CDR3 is TGCGCCAGCAGCTTGAGAGGGACAGGGACCTACGAGCAGTACTTC. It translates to CASSLRGTGTYEQYF.

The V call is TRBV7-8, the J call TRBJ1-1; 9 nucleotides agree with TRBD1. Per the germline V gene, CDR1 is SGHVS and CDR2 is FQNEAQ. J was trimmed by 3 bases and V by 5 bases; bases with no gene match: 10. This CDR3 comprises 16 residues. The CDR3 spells CASSPGTGSRDTEAFF. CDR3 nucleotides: TGTGCCAGCAGCCCCGGGACAGGGAGCAGGGACACTGAAGCTTTCTTT.